This T cell receptor (beta chain) was profiled in a study of cytomegalovirus exposure and HLA in healthy donors. This CDR3 has 15 residues. The germline V gene has CDR1 SGHAT and CDR2 FQNNGV. V gave up 5 bases and J gave up 4 bases, with 17 bases separating them. Findings and caveats of the study: Diagnosis of cytomegalovirus status made by the classifier reportedly showed high specificity and sensitivity. Reportedly, fewer N-insertions than the approximately 700-donor mean appeared in an Asian-associated ancestry cluster in a later analysis. Among TCR sequences, most were rare, though some public TCRs appeared in many donors. What a later analysis showed was that several of the most significant clusters appeared linked to common viral pathogens.

Note on this clone: The antigen is not known.

Vbeta (60) and Jbeta (13) primers were used in the PCR. Sequencing used immunoSEQ multiplex PCR; TCRdb keeps in-frame clones, though not all of them. The repertoire has some 140,000 clones, around 75% of them found once; the top ten carry 7.7%. The sequenced sample was PBMCs. The origin of this receptor is a young man in good health and CMV-seropositive. J is TRBJ1-2 and V is TRBV11-2; perhaps TRBD1 as D (5 bases). The DNA for the CDR3 is TGTGCCAGCAGCCTCACCGGGGGAGGGGCCTATGGCTACACCTTC. Encoded protein: CASSLTGGGAYGYTF.